This TCR beta chain derives from a study of blood T cell repertoires in COVID-19. About the research overall: Samples representing acute and convalescent COVID-19 were sourced from the United States, Italy and Spain. Sample material is recorded as cDNA or gDNA derived from T cells, B-cell-depleted T cells, or PBMCs.

From germline, CDR1 is SGHNT and CDR2 YYREEE (reference sequence). The trim removed 3 bases at V and 4 bases at J, leaving 6 bases unmatched. The CDR3 sequence is 15 residues long. This clone was seen only once. Source study methods: Amplification from reference gene primers served as the basis for estimated nucleated cell counts. Clones were sequenced by immunoSEQ multiplex PCR, and TCRdb holds only the in-frame ones, with some missing. Clone size and V and J calls were adopted from that table, with D and trimming inferred from the DNA. The sample lists 310,000 or so clones, about 87% occurring once.

The rearrangement joins TRBV5-4 to TRBJ2-1, with 8 bases fitting TRBD2. The sequenced sample was peripheral blood. This clonotype was sampled from a man in his 70s with acute or convalescent COVID-19. CDR3 in amino acids: CASSSGGQNYNEQFF. As DNA, the CDR3 is TGTGCCAGCAGCTCGGGAGGGCAAAATTACAATGAGCAGTTCTTC.